This TCR beta chain was obtained from a study of spatial heterogeneity in lung cancer. Study in general: Among detected sequences, beta-chain ones consistently exceeded alpha-chain ones in number. Raw reads showed each unique TCR and UMI combination turning up more than ten times on average.

This CDR3 has 14 residues. Per the germline V gene, CDR1 is SGDLS and CDR2 is YYNGEE. V lost 4 bases, J lost 3 bases, and 14 bases lay in between. This clonotype was seen only a few times. As for time point: sample taken at primary tumor resection. Whole RNA obtained from tumor, nontumor lung or frozen PBMC underwent sequencing without sorting. Samples came from 65 to 75 TRACERx patients with untreated early-stage lung cancer. Individual TCR cDNA molecules each bore their own unique molecular identifier. Via MiXCR, TCRdb re-called the 5' RACE reads, giving one row per CDR3 protein. The table lists 40,000 to 55,000 distinct CDR3 sequences, approximately 6.9% of them singletons.

Sequencing was performed on PBMCs, taken at surgery. This TCR derives from a female donor with early-stage non-small cell lung cancer. The genes are TRBV9 and TRBJ2-7, with D possibly being TRBD1 (6 bases). In nucleotides, the CDR3 is TGTGCCAGCAGCCCAAGGGGGACATTCTACGAGCAGTACTTC. Amino acid sequence: CASSPRGTFYEQYF.